This T cell receptor (beta chain) comes out of a study of T cells in tuberculosis. Assay: immunoSEQ multiplex PCR; the TCRdb copy retains only in-frame clones and omits some. Of about 40,000 clones listed, 94% are singletons. This CDR3 has 14 residues. The V end was cut by 5 bases, the J end by 7 bases, with 12 bases between. Per germline, CDR1 SEHNR and CDR2 FQNEAQ (reference sequence). The specimen sequenced was PBMCs. The genes are TRBV7-9 and TRBJ1-6; D is unresolved. This clonotype was obtained from a donor aged 10-29 years with latent tuberculosis or without tuberculosis infection. Some clones in this sample may be carry-over from other donors' samples. The chain's CDR3 is CASSVGSRNSPLHF. The CDR3 DNA sequence: TGTGCCAGCAGCGTAGGGTCGCGCAATTCACCCCTCCACTTT.